What follows are 26 T cell receptor beta chains derived from one specimen sequenced in a study of T-cell memory formation after mild COVID-19. TCRdb used MiXCR to reprocess the 5' RACE reads, holding one entry per CDR3 protein. In the table there are 30,000 to 45,000 distinct CDR3 sequences, 10% to 12% of which are singletons. Sequencing was performed on PBMCs or a T cell subset sorted from them (not recorded which). The receptor set was obtained from a man aged 18 to 29 who had mild COVID-19 (a few samples of this study predate the infection). Cell type and time point are not known.

This clonotype was detected ten times or more. This chain joins TRBV4-1 and TRBJ2-3, with a weak D call TRBD2 (6 bases). This CDR3 is built from 16 residues. Germline V gene data show CDR1 as MGHRA and CDR2 as YSYEKL. V lost 1 base, J lost 7 bases, and 18 bases lay in between. The CDR3 DNA sequence: TGCGCCAGCAGCCAAGGAAACGCGGGGAAAGGCTATACGCAGTATTTT. Encoded protein: CASSQGNAGKGYTQYF.

In this sample, this clonotype turned up many times. The rearrangement uses TRBV6-5 and TRBJ1-2, with D perhaps matching TRBD1 (5 bases). The V gene's germline CDR1 is MNHEY and CDR2 SVGAGI. The CDR3 sequence is 12 residues long. Trimming left V 2 bases short and J 8 bases short, with 9 bases between. CDR3 loop: CASSYGQGGYTF. CDR3 DNA sequence: TGTGCCAGCAGTTACGGCCAGGGAGGCTACACCTTC.

This clonotype was seen at least ten times. The rearrangement joins TRBV9 to TRBJ2-3; 13 bases are shared with TRBD2. The CDR3 is 17 residues long. The V gene end was trimmed by 4 bases and the J gene end by 5 bases; junction bases not matched to a gene: 10. Looked up from germline, CDR1 is SGDLS and CDR2 is YYNGEE. The CDR3 is CASSPRTSGGSGDTQYF. Here the CDR3 DNA reads TGTGCCAGCAGCCCGCGGACTAGCGGGGGCTCGGGAGATACGCAGTATTTT.

This clonotype was seen many times. The chain is built from TRBV4-3 and TRBJ2-3; D may be TRBD1 (6 bases). Germline loops: CDR1 LGHNA, CDR2 YSLEER. This CDR3 is built from 17 residues. Trimming removed 0 bases from V and 0 bases from J, with 13 bases in between. The CDR3 spells CASSQDWSTGSTDTQYF. The CDR3 nucleotides read TGCGCCAGCAGCCAAGATTGGTCGACAGGCAGCACAGATACGCAGTATTTT.

This clonotype was observed many times. The rearrangement links TRBV5-6 to TRBJ1-1, with D possibly TRBD1 on 5 matching bases. The CDR3 runs 12 residues. Germline V gene data show CDR1 as SGHDT and CDR2 as YYEEEE. V shed 5 bases and J shed 2 bases, with 7 bases lying between them. The chain's CDR3 is CASRRGNTEAFF. CDR3 nucleotide sequence: TGTGCCAGCAGAAGGGGCAACACTGAAGCTTTCTTT.

The chain joins TRBV15 to TRBJ2-6; D is perhaps TRBD1 (6 bases). The V gene lost 3 bases and the J gene lost 1 base, with 16 bases spanning the gap. The CDR3 extends over 18 amino acids. The V gene's germline CDR1 is LNHNV and CDR2 YYDKDF (reference sequence). CDR3 in amino acids: CATSSSKGQPSGANVLTF. CDR3 coding DNA: TGTGCCACCAGCAGTTCAAAAGGACAGCCATCTGGGGCCAACGTCCTGACTTTC.

This clonotype was recorded many times. V and J are TRBV4-3 and TRBJ2-1, with unresolved D. With 1 base removed from V and 4 bases from J, the gap between germline ends came to 11 bases. The CDR3 length is 15 residues. Per germline, CDR1 LGHNA and CDR2 YSLEER. In nucleotides, the CDR3 is TGCGCCAGCAGCCAAGGTACTGCGCGGTACAATGAGCAGTTCTTC. Translation: CASSQGTARYNEQFF.

The J gene is TRBJ2-3, the V gene TRBV7-7; TRBD2 agrees at 7 bases. The V gene's germline CDR1 is SSHAT and CDR2 FNYEAQ (reference sequence). V dropped 5 bases and J dropped 3; count of bases not matched to a gene: 8. The CDR3 is 15 residues long. The CDR3 bases are TGTGCCAGCAGCCCCCTAGCGGCACGGACAGATACGCAGTATTTT. This translates into CASSPLAARTDTQYF. Together with reference TRBV7-7 and TRBJ2-3, the CDR3 gives the full variable domain: GAGVSQSPRYKVTKRGQDVTLRCDPISSHATLYWYQQALGQGPEFLTYFNYEAQPDKSGLPSDRFSAERPEGSISTLTIQRTEQRDSAMYRCASSPLAARTDTQYFGPGTRLTVL.

At least ten counts were recorded for this clonotype. The CDR3 sequence is CASSSQGSTDTQYF. For the CDR3, the DNA is TGTGCCAGCAGCTCACAGGGGAGCACAGATACGCAGTATTTT. The chain combines TRBV4-2 with TRBJ2-3, with 7 bases that match TRBD1. The CDR3 is 14 residues long. Germline V lookup: CDR1 LGHNA, CDR2 YNFKEQ. V was clipped by 5 bases and J by 0 bases; unmatched bases: 2.

This clonotype was observed at least ten times. The chain is built from TRBV5-1 and TRBJ1-3; 9 nucleotides match TRBD1. Germline V gives CDR1 SGHRS, CDR2 YFSETQ. This CDR3 has 14 amino acids. V lost 5 bases and J lost 3; bases outside the gene matches: 3. In DNA, the CDR3 is TGCGCCAGCAGACAGGGGGCGGATGGAAACACCATATATTTT. Translating it yields CASRQGADGNTIYF.

V is TRBV7-2 and J is TRBJ1-5; D gene unclear. Germline lookup yields CDR1 SGHTA and CDR2 FQGNSA. This CDR3 region has 15 residues. Trimming took off 3 bases at V and 1 base at J, with 10 bases between the two ends. The CDR3 DNA reads as TGTGCCAGCAGCTTGCGGTCCGGGAGCAATCAGCCCCAGCATTTT. Residues: CASSLRSGSNQPQHF.

This chain joins TRBV4-2 and TRBJ1-4; the D is unclear. Trimming took off 4 bases at V and 4 bases at J, with 7 bases between the two ends. CDR1 and CDR2 from the germline V gene are LGHNA and YNFKEQ. The CDR3 totals 13 residues. For the CDR3, the DNA is TGTGCCAGCAGCCGGGAAAATAATGAAAAACTGTTTTTT. This sequence encodes CASSRENNEKLFF.

Ten or more counts support this clonotype. V gene TRBV7-2 combines with J gene TRBJ1-6; 9 bases agree with TRBD1. With 5 bases clipped from V and 10 bases from J, the junction kept 15 bases outside the gene matches. The germline V gene has CDR1 SGHTA and CDR2 FQGNSA. This CDR3 region has 17 residues. CDR3 DNA sequence: TGTGCCAGCAGCCGCGGTCCCGGGACAGGGTTCGGGTCACCCCTCCACTTT. It translates to CASSRGPGTGFGSPLHF.

This clonotype appeared many times. The chain links TRBV20-1 to TRBJ2-7; D possibly corresponds to TRBD1 (5 bases). V was pared by 5 bases and J by 6 bases, with 11 bases between. The CDR3 length is 11 residues. CDR1 is DFQATT and CDR2 is SNEGSKA in the germline V gene (reference sequence). CDR3 nucleotides: TGCAGTGCTTCGTCAGGGTTCGAGCAGTACGTC. Its protein is CSASSGFEQYV.

Ten or more counts support this clonotype. This rearrangement joins TRBV6-5 to TRBJ2-5, with 7 bases identical to TRBD1. After removal of 6 bases from V and 1 base from J, the junction contained 2 bases not matched to a gene. There are 13 residues in the CDR3. Germline CDR1 MNHEY, CDR2 SVGAGI. CDR3 sequence reads: CASSGQAQETQYF. CDR3 bases: TGTGCCAGCAGCGGACAGGCCCAAGAGACCCAGTACTTC.

This clonotype was observed many times. The chain joins TRBV5-1 to TRBJ2-3; the match to TRBD2 covers 11 bases. Trimming removed 3 bases from V and 2 bases from J; junction bases left unmatched: 11. CDR1 is SGHRS and CDR2 is YFSETQ in the germline V gene. This CDR3 has 18 amino acids. In DNA form, the CDR3 reads TGCGCCAGCAGCTCGGACGTAGCGGGGGGGCGGGTCACAGATACGCAGTATTTT. Translation: CASSSDVAGGRVTDTQYF.

In its sample, this clonotype was seen many times. This chain links TRBV5-6 with TRBJ2-7; D unresolved. Trimming took off 2 bases at V and 3 bases at J, with 21 bases between the two ends. The CDR3 spans 17 residues. Germline loops: CDR1 SGHDT, CDR2 YYEEEE. The CDR3 region has the DNA TGTGCCAGCAGCTTTTTTACGTTGACACCGATGGGCTACGAGCAGTACGTC. It encodes CASSFFTLTPMGYEQYV.

This clonotype showed up many times. The J gene is TRBJ1-6, the V gene TRBV5-6; tentatively, D is TRBD1 (5 bases). V lost 0 bases, J lost 9 bases, and 10 bases lay in between. The CDR3 sequence is 14 residues long. CDR1 and CDR2 from the germline V gene are SGHDT and YYEEEE. The DNA of the CDR3 is TGTGCCAGCAGCTTGGGTCTTGGGGGTTCACCCCTCCACTTT. Translation gives CASSLGLGGSPLHF.

This clonotype has ten or more counts. CDR3 coding DNA: TGTGCCAGCAGCTCCGGGAGCGTTGAGCAGTACGTC. This translates into CASSSGSVEQYV. The chain links TRBV5-6 to TRBJ2-7; a possible D gene is TRBD2 (6 bases). Germline V gives CDR1 SGHDT, CDR2 YYEEEE. The CDR3 has 12 amino acids. Trimming stripped 3 bases from V and 7 bases from J, with 11 bases between.

Many counts were recorded for this clonotype. The chain employs TRBV5-5 and TRBJ1-1; D ambiguous. CDR3 length: 12 amino acids. Germline CDR1 reads SGHKS; CDR2 reads YYEKEE (reference sequence). Trimming removed 2 bases at V and 3 bases at J, with 5 bases between. CDR3 loop: CASSFTDTEAFF. In DNA, the CDR3 is TGTGCCAGCAGCTTTACGGACACTGAAGCTTTCTTT.

This clonotype was seen ten or more times. This chain connects TRBV7-2 to TRBJ1-2; TRBD1 is a possible D gene (6 bases). V was cut by 1 base and J by 0 bases, with 15 bases left in between. The germline CDR1 and CDR2 sequences are SGHTA and FQGNSA. This CDR3 is built from 17 residues. The CDR3 sequence is CASSLEGPGASNYGYTF. The DNA for the CDR3 is TGTGCCAGCAGCTTAGAAGGGCCAGGGGCCTCTAACTATGGCTACACCTTC.

This clonotype was picked up many times. This chain uses TRBV20-1 with TRBJ2-3; TRBD2 might be the D (6 bases). Germline lookup yields CDR1 DFQATT and CDR2 SNEGSKA (reference sequence). V shed 1 base and J shed 3 bases, with 14 bases lying between them. This CDR3 spans 15 amino acids. CDR3 in amino acids: CSARARGGETDTQYF. The CDR3 DNA follows: TGCAGTGCTAGAGCTCGGGGCGGGGAAACAGATACGCAGTATTTT.

This clonotype was detected ten times or more. J is TRBJ2-7 and V is TRBV5-1; D is perhaps TRBD1 (6 bases). The ends were cut back, 1 base at V and 5 bases at J, with 7 bases in the middle. The germline gives CDR1 SGHRS, CDR2 YFSETQ. The CDR3 sequence is 12 residues long. CDR3 sequence: CASSLNRDEQYF. For the CDR3, the DNA is TGCGCCAGCAGCTTGAACAGGGACGAGCAGTACTTC.

This clonotype was detected ten times or more. The chain uses TRBV12-3 or TRBV12-4 and TRBJ2-7, with TRBD2 identical over 8 bases. The CDR3 is made up of 15 amino acids. V trimming: 2 bases; J trimming: 2 bases; junction bases outside the gene matches: 5. The CDR3 sequence is CASSLSGGPTYEQYV. CDR3 nucleotides: TGTGCCAGCAGTTTAAGCGGGGGACCTACCTACGAGCAGTACGTC.

This clonotype was counted at least ten times. The CDR3 DNA reads as TGTGCCAGCAGAGACACGCCCAATCAGCCCCAGCATTTT. Its protein is CASRDTPNQPQHF. This chain links TRBV6-2 or TRBV6-3 with TRBJ1-5, with no clear D. Between the trimmed V and J ends, which lost 6 bases and 3 bases, there was a span of 9 bases. The CDR3 length is 13 residues. Germline V lookup: CDR1 MNHEY, CDR2 SVGEGT.

This clonotype was detected many times. The chain uses TRBV12-3 or TRBV12-4 and TRBJ2-5; 13 positions match TRBD2. The CDR3 is 15 amino acids. The junction had 2 bases not matched to a gene; V was cut back by 4 bases and J by 3 bases. CDR3 sequence: CASSSGLAGKETQYF. The CDR3 coding sequence is TGTGCCAGCAGTTCGGGACTAGCGGGGAAAGAGACCCAGTACTTC.